One and the same sample provided the 19 T cell receptor beta chains below, sequenced in a study of blood T cell repertoires in COVID-19. Repertoires were generated with immunoSEQ multiplex PCR, while TCRdb's copy carries only in-frame clones and drops some. This table has approximately 260,000 clones, around 88% appearing once. Material: PBMCs or T cells enriched from blood (not recorded which). The receptors stem from a woman aged 40 to 49 with acute COVID-19.

The rearrangement links TRBV18 to TRBJ1-5; TRBD1 aligns across 9 bases. This CDR3 contains 15 residues. V lost 3 bases, J lost 5 bases, and 5 bases stayed unmatched. CDR1 is KGHSH and CDR2 is LQKENI in the germline V gene. Here the CDR3 reads CASSPTGGSDQPQHF. The CDR3 region has the DNA TGTGCCAGCTCACCCACAGGGGGCAGCGATCAGCCCCAGCATTTT.

The chain links TRBV24-1 to TRBJ2-1; 9 positions agree with TRBD2. Trimming took 3 bases from V and 4 from J; bases not matched to a gene: 3. The CDR3 is made up of 15 amino acids. Germline V gives CDR1 KGHDR, CDR2 SFDVKD. This chain's CDR3 is CATSDDSGRYNEQFF. The CDR3 DNA reads TGTGCCACCAGTGATGATAGCGGGAGATACAATGAGCAGTTCTTC.

The chain joins TRBV9 to TRBJ1-1; D uncertain. V was shortened by 3 bases and J by 2 bases, with 5 bases between the two germline ends. The CDR3 length is 12 residues. Per germline, CDR1 SGDLS and CDR2 YYNGEE. This chain's CDR3 is CASSGSNTEAFF. The CDR3 bases are TGTGCCAGCAGCGGTTCTAACACTGAAGCTTTCTTT. Combining the CDR3 with reference TRBV9 and TRBJ1-1 gives the whole variable domain DSGVTQTPKHLITATGQRVTLRCSPRSGDLSVYWYQQSLDQGLQFLIQYYNGEERAKGNILERFSAQQFPDLHSELNLSSLELGDSALYFCASSGSNTEAFFGQGTRLTVV.

This chain joins TRBV9 and TRBJ1-5; 8 nucleotides line up with TRBD1. Germline V lookup: CDR1 SGDLS, CDR2 YYNGEE. The V and J ends lost 4 bases and 2 bases, in that order; junction bases with no gene match: 2. The CDR3 length is 14 residues. The CDR3, as DNA: TGTGCCAGCAGCCCGGGACAGGGCAATCAGCCCCAGCATTTT. As protein: CASSPGQGNQPQHF.

The genes are TRBV5-5 and TRBJ2-7, with D unresolved. Trimming shortened V by 4 bases and J by 3 bases, and 14 bases separated the two germline ends. This CDR3 is built from 14 residues. Germline loops: CDR1 SGHKS, CDR2 YYEKEE (reference sequence). CDR3 bases: TGTGCCAGCAGCCGGCTTCGGAGTGGCTACGAGCAGTACTTC. Encoded protein: CASSRLRSGYEQYF. The full variable domain, in which reference TRBV5-5 and TRBJ2-7 provide the parts outside the CDR3, is DAGVTQSPTHLIKTRGQQVTLRCSPISGHKSVSWYQQVLGQGPQFIFQYYEKEERGRGNFPDRFSARQFPNYSSELNVNALLLGDSALYLCASSRLRSGYEQYFGPGTRLTVT.

The chain recombines TRBV7-2 with TRBJ2-1; TRBD2 matches 10 bases. Germline CDR1 is SGHTA and CDR2 is FQGNSA. This CDR3 has 15 amino acids. Losses at the gene ends were 2 bases for V and 8 bases for J; bases not matched to a gene: 6. This CDR3 reads CASSLRSGRFYEQFF. The CDR3 nucleotides are TGTGCCAGCAGCTTACGTAGCGGGAGGTTCTATGAGCAGTTCTTC.

The rearrangement uses TRBV11-3 and TRBJ2-1, with 10 nucleotides matching TRBD2. V lost 5 bases and J lost 7; bases outside the gene matches: 8. Per the germline V gene, CDR1 is SGHNT and CDR2 is YENEEA. The CDR3 has 15 residues. CDR3 sequence (DNA): TGTGCCAGCAGCCCGGAAAGCGGGAGGGGGAATGAGCAGTTCTTC. Translation: CASSPESGRGNEQFF.

The rearrangement links TRBV15 to TRBJ2-2; tentatively, D is TRBD1 (5 bases). The CDR3 covers 14 residues. Trimming took off 5 bases at V and 4 bases at J, with 11 bases between the two ends. Germline V CDR1 and CDR2: LNHNV, YYDKDF (reference sequence). The CDR3 sequence is CATSGPQGTGELFF. In DNA, the CDR3 is TGTGCCACCAGCGGGCCTCAGGGCACCGGGGAGCTGTTTTTT.

CDR3 sequence reads: CASTSPDWSSGNTIYF. In DNA, the CDR3 is TGTGCCAGCACCTCGCCCGACTGGAGCTCTGGAAACACCATATATTTT. The chain has TRBV9 and TRBJ1-3; no firm D call. The CDR3 loop spans 16 amino acids. Trimming shortened V by 6 bases and J by 0 bases, and 16 bases separated the two germline ends. Germline loops: CDR1 SGDLS, CDR2 YYNGEE.

This clone was detected only a few times. The J gene is TRBJ1-6, the V gene TRBV5-1, with D tentatively TRBD1 (5 bases). CDR3 length: 14 amino acids. Per germline, CDR1 SGHRS and CDR2 YFSETQ. V lost 3 bases and J 8 bases, leaving 12 bases between the germline ends. The CDR3 nucleotides are TGCGCCAGCAGCTCTACAGGCCTGGATTCACCCCTCCACTTT. Translated: CASSSTGLDSPLHF.

This chain joins TRBV4-3 and TRBJ2-3, with 9 bases identical to TRBD2. The CDR3 covers 19 residues. The V gene's germline CDR1 is LGHNA and CDR2 YSLEER. J lost 0 bases, V lost 4 bases, and 14 bases had no gene match. This CDR3 reads CASSLGTSRDLISTDTQYF. DNA of the CDR3: TGCGCCAGCAGCCTAGGGACTAGCCGAGACCTGATTAGCACAGATACGCAGTATTTT.

J is TRBJ1-4 and V is TRBV9; 7 bases match TRBD1. Germline lookup yields CDR1 SGDLS and CDR2 YYNGEE. This CDR3 is 14 amino acids long. V trimming: 0 bases; J trimming: 6 bases; junction bases outside the gene matches: 2. Here the CDR3 DNA reads TGTGCCAGCAGCGTAGAGGGGACAGATGAAAAACTGTTTTTT. Its protein is CASSVEGTDEKLFF.

This clone was recorded a few times. The chain carries TRBV29-1 and TRBJ2-7; 9 nucleotides agree with TRBD2. The length of the CDR3 is 12 residues. With 6 bases clipped from V and 7 bases from J, the junction kept 7 bases outside the gene matches. Germline-derived CDR1 and CDR2 are SQVTM and ANQGSEA. CDR3 amino acids: CSVSAGGREQYF. CDR3 nucleotide sequence: TGCAGCGTGTCAGCGGGAGGTCGAGAGCAGTACTTC.

The chain uses TRBV5-1 and TRBJ1-1; a weak D match, TRBD1 (5 bases). CDR3 length equals 16 residues. V shed 1 base and J shed 4 bases, with 17 bases lying between them. Germline CDR1 SGHRS, CDR2 YFSETQ. The CDR3 region has the DNA TGCGCCAGCAGCTTGACCGGGACTACTCGAGGCACTGAAGCTTTCTTT. It encodes CASSLTGTTRGTEAFF. Using reference TRBV5-1 and TRBJ1-1 for the parts outside the CDR3, the full variable domain is KAGVTQTPRYLIKTRGQQVTLSCSPISGHRSVSWYQQTPGQGLQFLFEYFSETQRNKGNFPGRFSGRQFSNSRSEMNVSTLELGDSALYLCASSLTGTTRGTEAFFGQGTRLTVV.

The V gene is TRBV5-5, the J gene TRBJ2-7; maybe TRBD2 (5 bases). The CDR3 runs 13 residues. With 7 bases removed from V and 5 bases from J, the gap between germline ends came to 16 bases. The germline CDR1 and CDR2 sequences are SGHKS and YYEKEE (reference sequence). CDR3 bases: TGTGCCAGCGAGGGTGCCCCATCTGACGAGCAGTACTTC. Protein sequence: CASEGAPSDEQYF.

This sequence joins TRBV28 and TRBJ1-2, with D possibly matching TRBD1 (6 bases). CDR3 length: 15 amino acids. Per the germline V gene, CDR1 is MDHEN and CDR2 is SYDVKM. V was cut by 4 bases and J by 8 bases, with 20 bases left in between. CDR3 DNA: TGTGCCAGCAGTTCGCCCCAGGGGCGCACTGGGGGCTACACCTTC. Protein: CASSSPQGRTGGYTF.

The chain couples TRBV19 to TRBJ1-4; no reliable D call. The CDR3 length is 15 residues. Germline CDR1 is LNHDA and CDR2 is SQIVND (reference sequence). Trimming pared 2 bases from V and 5 bases from J, leaving 12 bases between. Here the CDR3 reads CASSILGRLNEKLFF. CDR3 DNA sequence: TGTGCCAGTAGTATATTGGGCAGATTAAATGAAAAACTGTTTTTT.

The chain links TRBV19 to TRBJ1-1; 11 bases are shared with TRBD1. This CDR3 region has 14 residues. Looked up from germline, CDR1 is LNHDA and CDR2 is SQIVND (reference sequence). The V and J ends lost 0 bases and 10 bases, in that order; junction bases with no gene match: 4. CDR3 sequence reads: CASSIDGQGAGAFF. The DNA for the CDR3 is TGTGCCAGTAGTATAGACGGACAGGGGGCAGGAGCTTTCTTT.

In its sample, this clone was seen a few times. The chain uses TRBV4-1 and TRBJ1-2; the D gene is possibly TRBD1 (6 bases). CDR3 length: 15 residues. V lost 3 bases to trimming and J lost 3 bases, with 14 bases between them. Germline CDR1 reads MGHRA; CDR2 reads YSYEKL. The chain's CDR3 is CASSHQPDRDYGYTF. The CDR3 DNA is TGCGCCAGCAGCCATCAACCGGACAGAGACTATGGCTACACCTTC.